This TCR beta chain was sequenced in a study of T cells in Graves' hyperthyroidism and ophthalmopathy (dated by TCRdb to about 2019). Context from the whole study: Peripheral blood was collected at initial diagnosis, before any treatment. To identify TCR V-J signatures that set the groups apart, the researchers used a discovery cohort of 100 or so patients, made up of around 42 with Graves' ophthalmopathy and 55 to 65 with stable Graves' hyperthyroidism. Whether ophthalmopathy could be predicted prospectively was tested in an independent validation cohort made up of fewer than 20 hyperthyroidism patients plus 17 patients who later progressed to ophthalmopathy. The 100 or so discovery patients were randomly divided into training and test sets at a 7:3 ratio. Thyroid tissue and blood T-cell repertoires from more than 5 Graves' hyperthyroidism patients were also compared in the study. After sampling, hyperthyroidism patients received methimazole starting at 30 mg daily, and ophthalmopathy patients received high-dose intravenous methylprednisolone. TCR Vbeta CDR3 sequencing of 130 to 150 peripheral blood samples (under 45 ophthalmopathy, approximately 80 hyperthyroidism and approximately 17 progressor patients) is reported in the paper.

Findings and caveats that apply to the study as a whole: In cross-validation, a model built on a 13 V-J signature told ophthalmopathy apart from stable hyperthyroidism with 87.88% sensitivity and approximately 81% specificity, and in testing the same model reached 80%/75%. No statistical method was used to set the sample size in advance, and investigators knew the group allocation. Most expanded thyroid clonotypes (frequency above 0.001) were also detected in blood, suggesting blood repertoires may reflect thyroid immune responses. In validation, progression to ophthalmopathy was predicted by the model with 70.59% sensitivity and about 72% specificity, a median of around 5.9 months before onset.

This clonotype was seen repeatedly, ten times or more. Its antigen is still unknown. Base-call qualities are not available, and no considerably larger clone is one nucleotide away. Trimming costs V 7 bases and J 4 bases, and their ends lie 16 bases apart. CDR1 and CDR2 are read off the germline V gene as SNHLY and FYNNEI. The CDR3 has 14 amino acids, counting the end cysteine and phenylalanine. The kept DNA is CDR3 alone, 42 bases in frame from the first base. TCR beta CDR3 regions were amplified from RNA transcripts. The TCR CDR3 was subjected to a first round of RT-PCR using the HTBI primer set and the Qiagen OneStep RT-PCR kit. The libraries were constructed in a second round of multiplex PCR and then size-selected and purified. Paired-end sequencing of the libraries was performed with 100 bp reads on an Illumina HiSeq2000. The source study handled its data this way. SOAPnuke was used to process the raw data, removing reads that contained adapters or uncalled bases, had a mean Phred below 15, or lacked an exact match to the constant primer or identifier. COPE v1.2.5 was used to merge the high-quality paired reads, and each unique nucleotide sequence was defined as a clonotype. Clonotypes were aligned to IMGT TRBV, TRBD and TRBJ reference segments using MiTCR v1.1. The analysis included only V-J combinations with a frequency above 0.0001, which together covered approximately 99% of the repertoires. A TCS score was defined as the ratio between F50 (clonal expansion) and ExV (chaos), using BLOSUM62-based TCRdist between CDR3 peptides within each V-J. Welch's t-statistics and random forest reduced around 520 V-J features to 13, which were used in a naive Bayes classifier (R e1071). TCRdb reprocessing: public reads trimmed at Q25 with fastp, clones called with MiXCR, in-frame beta chains kept. Rows matching on CDR3 protein sequence are summarized as one entry with the most common DNA and genes. None of the V and J calls come from the authors' own analysis; TCRdb made them. The sample contains some 360,000 distinct CDR3 sequences, 15% to 20% of them found a single time. The ten largest clones add up to about a sixth of the sample.

Ophthalmopathy patients had moderately to severely active disease, Clinical Activity Score of at least 3, NOSPECS grade of at least 4, and duration under 3 months. Any patient with an uncontrolled infection, another autoimmune disease, pregnancy or lactation was excluded. Diagnoses relied on clinical symptoms, serum thyroxine and TRAb, thyroid ultrasound and orbital computed tomography. PBMCs were separated from approximately 9.9 ml of fresh peripheral blood using Ficoll-Paque density gradient centrifugation. Trizol reagent was used to extract total RNA, and RNA quality was then checked on an Agilent 2100 Bioanalyzer.

Sequencing was performed on blood. The chain is assembled from TRBV2 and TRBJ2-5; the D match is possibly TRBD1 or TRBD2, with 5 bases aligned in each. The sequence was obtained from a woman aged 40-49 years with Graves' ophthalmopathy. The CDR3 protein sequence reads: CASNPGTPRETQYF. The DNA sequence is TGTGCCAGCAACCCCGGGACCCCCCGAGAGACCCAGTACTTC.